This T cell receptor beta chain was found in a study of shared clonotypes between healthy human individuals. This CDR3 contains 15 residues. CDR1 and CDR2 (germline): MNHEY, SMNVEV (reference sequence). The V segment lost 7 bases and the J segment 3 bases; nucleotides outside the gene matches: 5. Clones were sequenced by immunoSEQ multiplex PCR, and TCRdb holds only the in-frame ones, with some missing. This table holds roughly 2,000,000 clones, about 95% found once. In the naive CD8 group, cells lacked CD45RO and were positively selected for CCR7, so terminally differentiated effector memory CD45RA+ cells were left out.

The V gene is TRBV27, the J gene TRBJ2-1; 11 nucleotides match TRBD2. The specimen sequenced was naive CD8+ T cells sorted from blood. The receptor's source is a man younger than 35 in good health. CDR3 sequence: CASTPGLADYNEQFF. The CDR3 nucleotides are TGTGCCAGCACCCCGGGACTAGCGGACTACAATGAGCAGTTCTTC.